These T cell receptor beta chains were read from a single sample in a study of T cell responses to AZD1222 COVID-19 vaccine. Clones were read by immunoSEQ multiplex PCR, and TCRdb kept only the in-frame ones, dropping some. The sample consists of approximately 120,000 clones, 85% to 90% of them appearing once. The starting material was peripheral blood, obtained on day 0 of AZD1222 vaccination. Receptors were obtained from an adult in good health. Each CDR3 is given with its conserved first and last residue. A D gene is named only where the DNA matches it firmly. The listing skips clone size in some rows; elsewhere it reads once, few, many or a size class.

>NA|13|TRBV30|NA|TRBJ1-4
CALSQATNEKLFF
TGTGCCTTATCCCAGGCAACTAATGAAAAACTGTTTTTT
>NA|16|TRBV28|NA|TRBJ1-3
CASSSPSRRGGNTIYF
TGTGCCAGCAGTTCCCCGAGCAGGAGGGGAGGAAACACCATATATTTT
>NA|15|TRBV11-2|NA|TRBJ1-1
CASSRMVGASTEAFF
TGTGCCAGCAGCCGCATGGTAGGGGCTAGCACTGAAGCTTTCTTT
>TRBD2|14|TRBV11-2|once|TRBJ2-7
CASSSLSGRNEQYF
TGTGCCAGCAGCTCACTAAGCGGGAGAAACGAGCAGTACTTC
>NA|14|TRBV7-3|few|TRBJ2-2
CASSLGHNTGELFF
TGTGCCAGCAGCTTAGGACATAACACCGGGGAGCTGTTTTTT
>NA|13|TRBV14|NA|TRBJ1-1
CASSQDYWGEAFF
TGTGCCAGCAGCCAAGATTACTGGGGTGAAGCTTTCTTT
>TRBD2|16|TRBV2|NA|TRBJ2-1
CASIPTSGRIYNEQFF
TGTGCCAGCATCCCGACTAGCGGGAGAATCTACAATGAGCAGTTCTTC
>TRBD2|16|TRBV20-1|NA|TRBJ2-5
CSAGGLAGGNGQTQYF
TGCAGTGCTGGTGGACTAGCGGGAGGGAATGGGCAGACCCAGTACTTC
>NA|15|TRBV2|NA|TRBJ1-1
CASRLGRQRDTEAFF
TGTGCCAGCAGATTGGGTCGTCAGAGGGACACTGAAGCTTTCTTT
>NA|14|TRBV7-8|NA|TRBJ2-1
CASSPDSSYNEQFF
TGTGCCAGCAGTCCGGACAGCTCCTACAATGAGCAGTTCTTC
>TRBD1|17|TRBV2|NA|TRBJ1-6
CASSEGFYRGLNSPLHF
TGTGCCAGCAGTGAAGGATTTTACAGGGGGCTGAATTCACCCCTCCACTTT